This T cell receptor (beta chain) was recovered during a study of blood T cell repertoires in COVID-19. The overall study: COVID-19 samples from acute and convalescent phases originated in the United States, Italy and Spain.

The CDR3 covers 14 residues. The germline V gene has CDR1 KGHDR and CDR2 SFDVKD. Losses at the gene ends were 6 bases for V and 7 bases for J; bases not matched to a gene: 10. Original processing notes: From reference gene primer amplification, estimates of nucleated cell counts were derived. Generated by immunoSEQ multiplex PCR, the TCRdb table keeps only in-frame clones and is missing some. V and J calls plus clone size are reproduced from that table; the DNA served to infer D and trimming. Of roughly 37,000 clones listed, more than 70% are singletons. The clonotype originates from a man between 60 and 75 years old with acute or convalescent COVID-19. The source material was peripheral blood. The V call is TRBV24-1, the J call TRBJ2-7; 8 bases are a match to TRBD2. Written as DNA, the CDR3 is TGTGCCACCAGTATAACGGGAGGGGCGGGTGAGCAGTACTTC. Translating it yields CATSITGGAGEQYF.